The 25 T cell receptor beta chains below all came from one sample that was sequenced in a study of T cell repertoires in cytomegalovirus infection. TCRdb re-called the reads with MiXCR, one entry per CDR3 protein. The table has approximately 250,000 distinct CDR3 sequences, 9% to 15% seen once. The sequenced sample was PBMCs. These receptors were collected from a human donor in good health (CMV status not recorded). Some clones in this sample may be carry-over from other donors' samples.

This clonotype came up many times. The chain combines TRBV12-3 or TRBV12-4 with TRBJ2-1; D is unresolved. This CDR3 is 15 amino acids long. Trimming left V 5 bases short and J 10 bases short, with 21 bases between. CDR3 nucleotides: TGTGCCAGCAGTCCCACTTCACAAAGAGACGGGGAGCAGTTCTTC. Protein: CASSPTSQRDGEQFF.

This clonotype was counted ten times or more. The chain is built from TRBV7-2 and TRBJ1-5; no firm D call. The V gene's germline CDR1 is SGHTA and CDR2 FQGNSA. The V and J ends lost 1 base and 0 bases respectively, with 7 bases between them. CDR3 size: 15 residues. For the CDR3, the DNA is TGTGCCAGCAGCTTAGGCGCCCGTAGCAATCAGCCCCAGCATTTT. Its translation is CASSLGARSNQPQHF.

The V call is TRBV27, the J call TRBJ2-3; 7 bases line up with TRBD1. The CDR3 loop spans 16 amino acids. The V and J ends lost 1 base and 2 bases, in that order; junction bases with no gene match: 6. Germline V gene lookup returns CDR1 MNHEY and CDR2 SMNVEV (reference sequence). CDR3 sequence reads: CASSLYRDRDTDTQYF. The CDR3 region has the DNA TGTGCCAGCAGTTTATACCGGGACAGAGACACAGATACGCAGTATTTT.

This clonotype has a count of ten or more. This sequence joins TRBV7-2 and TRBJ2-3, with 15 bases matching TRBD2. Trimming cost V 1 base and J 4 bases; bases outside gene matches: 9. Looked up from germline, CDR1 is SGHTA and CDR2 is FQGNSA. The CDR3 is 19 residues long. In DNA, the CDR3 is TGTGCCAGCAGCTTAGTAGGGCGCGGGACTAGCGGGGGGCCAGATACGCAGTATTTT. This translates into CASSLVGRGTSGGPDTQYF.

This clonotype was recorded many times. V usage is TRBV19 and J usage is TRBJ2-7; 10 nucleotides align to TRBD1. Germline V gene sequence: CDR1 LNHDA, CDR2 SQIVND (reference sequence). There are 15 residues in the CDR3. V lost 3 bases and J lost 2; bases outside the gene matches: 4. As DNA, the CDR3 is TGTGCCAGTAGTATGGGGGGACAGGGGACCTACGAGCAGTACTTC. Translated, it gives CASSMGGQGTYEQYF.

This clonotype was seen many times. The chain has TRBV7-6 and TRBJ1-1, with 7 nucleotides matching TRBD1. Germline V gene sequence: CDR1 SGHVS, CDR2 FNYEAQ. The CDR3 covers 15 residues. V lost 3 bases to trimming and J lost 7 bases; unmatched junction nucleotides: 11. CDR3: CASSFNPTGLGEAFF. CDR3 bases: TGTGCCAGCAGCTTCAATCCGACAGGGTTAGGTGAAGCTTTCTTT.

The J gene is TRBJ1-1, the V gene TRBV5-1, with 7 bases that match TRBD1. The ends lost 4 bases at V and 1 base at J; junction bases unmatched: 7. Germline lookup yields CDR1 SGHRS and CDR2 YFSETQ. The CDR3 consists of 15 residues. CDR3: CASSLLGQTNTEAFF. The CDR3 coding sequence is TGCGCCAGCAGCCTACTGGGACAGACGAACACTGAAGCTTTCTTT.

At least ten counts were recorded for this clonotype. This rearrangement joins TRBV7-2 to TRBJ2-1; a weak D match, TRBD1 (6 bases). Germline V gives CDR1 SGHTA, CDR2 FQGNSA. V dropped 4 bases and J dropped 7 bases, with 14 bases sitting between them. CDR3 size: 14 residues. CDR3 nucleotides: TGTGCCAGCAGCTCAGGGATCAGGGGAAATGAGCAGTTCTTC. As protein: CASSSGIRGNEQFF.

This chain links TRBV5-1 with TRBJ2-7, with 7 nucleotides matching TRBD1. With 3 bases clipped from V and 5 bases from J, the junction kept 17 bases outside the gene matches. CDR1 and CDR2 from the germline V gene are SGHRS and YFSETQ. CDR3 length: 17 amino acids. The CDR3 spells CASSSSPEGAFSHEQYF. DNA of the CDR3: TGCGCCAGCAGCTCATCCCCTGAGGGGGCCTTTTCCCACGAGCAGTACTTC.

This clonotype occurred a few times. The rearrangement uses TRBV5-6 and TRBJ1-6; TRBD1 is a possible D gene (5 bases). The V gene's germline CDR1 is SGHDT and CDR2 YYEEEE. The CDR3 is made up of 15 amino acids. The V end was cut by 1 base, the J end by 7 bases, with 12 bases between. The CDR3 sequence: CASSLRGLLNSPLHF. The CDR3 DNA is TGTGCCAGCAGCTTGAGGGGACTGCTAAATTCACCCCTCCACTTT.

This clonotype showed up many times. The chain joins TRBV28 to TRBJ2-7; 7 bases are shared with TRBD1. V dropped 5 bases and J dropped 0; count of bases not matched to a gene: 10. Germline V gives CDR1 MDHEN, CDR2 SYDVKM. CDR3 length: 16 amino acids. In DNA, the CDR3 is TGTGCCAGCAGTACTCCGACAGGGACCTACTCCTACGAGCAGTACTTC. Amino acids: CASSTPTGTYSYEQYF.

This clonotype turned up a few times. The chain employs TRBV19 and TRBJ1-1; D is uncertain. Per the germline V gene, CDR1 is LNHDA and CDR2 is SQIVND (reference sequence). The CDR3 extends over 15 amino acids. V lost 5 bases, J lost 4 bases, and 17 bases lay in between. This chain's CDR3 is CASSPRPEPGTEAFF. The CDR3 nucleotides read TGTGCCAGTAGTCCACGTCCTGAGCCGGGCACTGAAGCTTTCTTT.

This clonotype was counted at least ten times. The chain couples TRBV7-6 to TRBJ2-7, with 10 nucleotides matching TRBD2. V dropped 5 bases and J dropped 0; count of bases not matched to a gene: 7. Germline CDR1 is SGHVS and CDR2 is FNYEAQ. This CDR3 has 16 residues. CDR3 nucleotide sequence: TGTGCCAGCAGCCCTGAAGCGGGAGGGAGCTCCTACGAGCAGTACTTC. Amino acid sequence: CASSPEAGGSSYEQYF. The variable domain in full, with the rest retrieved from reference TRBV7-6 and TRBJ2-7, is GAGVSQSPRYKVTKRGQDVALRCDPISGHVSLYWYRQALGQGPEFLTYFNYEAQQDKSGLPNDRFSAERPEGSISTLTIQRTEQRDSAMYRCASSPEAGGSSYEQYFGPGTRLTVT.

The chain carries TRBV6-2 or TRBV6-3 and TRBJ2-1; tentatively, D is TRBD2 (5 bases). The CDR3 has 14 residues. Germline CDR1 is MNHEY and CDR2 is SVGEGT. V was shortened by 5 bases and J by 10 bases, with 18 bases between the two germline ends. The CDR3 is CASSRPGGGNEQFF. DNA for the CDR3: TGTGCCAGCAGTCGCCCTGGAGGTGGCAACGAGCAGTTCTTC.

At least ten counts were recorded for this clonotype. The chain links TRBV7-9 to TRBJ1-2; weak D call: TRBD1 (5 bases). Looked up from germline, CDR1 is SEHNR and CDR2 is FQNEAQ (reference sequence). CDR3 length: 13 residues. V lost 1 base and J 9 bases, leaving 12 bases between the germline ends. CDR3 DNA sequence: TGTGCCAGCAGCTTAGTAGACCAGGGCCGCTACACCTTC. Residues: CASSLVDQGRYTF.

This clonotype was recorded a few times. V is TRBV15 and J is TRBJ1-2, with 10 bases that match TRBD1. The V gene's germline CDR1 is LNHNV and CDR2 YYDKDF (reference sequence). The CDR3 is 12 amino acids. Trimming took 4 bases from V and 14 from J; bases not matched to a gene: 7. The CDR3 sequence is CATSNGQGVATF. Here the CDR3 DNA reads TGTGCCACCAGCAACGGACAGGGGGTGGCTACCTTC.

This clonotype was observed at least ten times. The chain employs TRBV7-2 and TRBJ2-2; D is uncertain. The CDR3 consists of 16 residues. The germline V gene encodes CDR1 SGHTA and CDR2 FQGNSA. V dropped 1 base and J dropped 0 bases, with 9 bases sitting between them. The DNA of the CDR3 is TGTGCCAGCAGCTTAGGCCGAGCGTCGAACACCGGGGAGCTGTTTTTT. Encoded protein: CASSLGRASNTGELFF.

This clonotype was observed once. The CDR3 does not close with the conserved phenylalanine or tryptophan, likely indicating a read error. The chain carries TRBV7-2 and TRBJ2-2; 7 bases line up with TRBD2. V shed 5 bases, J shed 8 bases, and the junction held 8 bases outside the gene matches. The CDR3 loop spans 14 amino acids. CDR1 and CDR2 from the germline V gene are SGHTA and FQGNSA. The CDR3 reads CASSLTGGGGELFL. For the CDR3, the DNA is TGTGCCAGCAGCCTTACGGGGGGAGGGGGGGAGCTGTTTTTG.

This clonotype was found many times. The chain links TRBV2 to TRBJ2-5; the D is unclear. The CDR3 runs to 12 residues. Germline V gene data show CDR1 as SNHLY and CDR2 as FYNNEI. V lost 4 bases and J lost 5, with 8 bases in between. The CDR3 nucleotides are TGTGCCAGCAGTGTGGTGGGGGAGACCCAGTACTTC. It is translated as CASSVVGETQYF.

This clonotype was seen more than once but under ten times. The CDR3 is CASSQESQGAGYTF. The CDR3 region has the DNA TGTGCCAGCAGCCAAGAGTCCCAGGGGGCCGGCTACACCTTC. This chain connects TRBV4-2 to TRBJ1-2, with 8 bases identical to TRBD1. From germline, CDR1 is LGHNA and CDR2 YNFKEQ. This CDR3 comprises 14 residues. J gave up 8 bases and V 0 bases, and 5 bases lay outside the gene matches.

Ten or more counts support this clonotype. The V and J genes are TRBV28 and TRBJ2-7; TRBD2 matches 9 bases. CDR1 and CDR2 (germline): MDHEN, SYDVKM. This CDR3 is built from 16 residues. V gave up 6 bases and J gave up 3 bases; unmatched junction bases: 12. CDR3 sequence reads: CASRSPSGRPHYEQYF. CDR3 coding DNA: TGTGCCAGCAGAAGCCCCAGCGGGAGGCCCCACTACGAGCAGTACTTC.

This clonotype was counted ten times or more. V and J are TRBV10-3 and TRBJ2-5; 9 bases line up with TRBD1. There are 14 residues in the CDR3. From germline, CDR1 is ENHRY and CDR2 SYGVKD. V shed 3 bases, J shed 5 bases, and the junction held 4 bases outside the gene matches. CDR3 amino acids: CAISDRDRVETQYF. In nucleotides, the CDR3 is TGTGCCATCAGTGACCGGGACAGGGTGGAGACCCAGTACTTC.

V and J are TRBV6-2 or TRBV6-3 and TRBJ1-1; no clear D. Germline CDR1 MNHEY, CDR2 SVGEGT. The ends were cut back, 2 bases at V and 8 bases at J, with 9 bases in the middle. The CDR3 length is 12 residues. The CDR3 sequence: CASSYPRTEAFF. DNA for the CDR3: TGTGCCAGCAGTTACCCGAGGACCGAAGCTTTCTTT.

This clonotype was recorded many times. CDR3 amino acids: CASSLGPQNTEAFF. CDR3 nucleotides: TGTGCCAGCAGCTTGGGGCCGCAGAACACTGAAGCTTTCTTT. The rearrangement joins TRBV7-9 to TRBJ1-1; D may be TRBD1 (5 bases). The CDR3 totals 14 residues. Deletions cut 3 bases from V and 1 base from J, with 9 bases between. Per the germline V gene, CDR1 is SEHNR and CDR2 is FQNEAQ (reference sequence).

This clonotype was found a few times. The genes are TRBV20-1 and TRBJ2-5; possibly TRBD1 for D (5 bases). The germline V gene has CDR1 DFQATT and CDR2 SNEGSKA (reference sequence). This CDR3 is built from 14 residues. V was pared by 3 bases and J by 0 bases, with 11 bases between. The CDR3: CSARLTVNQETQYF. The CDR3, as DNA: TGCAGTGCTAGGTTGACAGTGAACCAAGAGACCCAGTACTTC.